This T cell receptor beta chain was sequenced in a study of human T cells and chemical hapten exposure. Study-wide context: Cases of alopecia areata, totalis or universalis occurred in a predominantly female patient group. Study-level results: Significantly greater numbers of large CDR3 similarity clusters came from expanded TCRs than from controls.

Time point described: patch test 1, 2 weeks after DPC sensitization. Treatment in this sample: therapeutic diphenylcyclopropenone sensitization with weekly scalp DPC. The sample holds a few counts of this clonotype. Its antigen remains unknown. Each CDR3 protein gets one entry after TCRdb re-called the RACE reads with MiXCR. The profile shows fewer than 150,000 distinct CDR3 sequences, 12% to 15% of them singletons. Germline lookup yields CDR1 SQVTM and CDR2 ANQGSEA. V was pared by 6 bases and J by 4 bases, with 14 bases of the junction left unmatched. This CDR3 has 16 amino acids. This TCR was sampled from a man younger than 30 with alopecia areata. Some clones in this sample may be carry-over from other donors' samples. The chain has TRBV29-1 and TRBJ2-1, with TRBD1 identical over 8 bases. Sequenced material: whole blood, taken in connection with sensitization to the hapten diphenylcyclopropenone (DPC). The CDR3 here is CSVRGHENGSYNEQFF. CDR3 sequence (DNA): TGCAGCGTCAGGGGGCATGAAAACGGGTCGTACAATGAGCAGTTCTTC.